This T cell receptor beta chain was identified during a study of Graves' ophthalmopathy and Graves' hyperthyroidism. Exclusion covered patients with other autoimmune diseases or uncontrolled infections (as well as pregnancy or lactation). The germline V gene encodes CDR1 MDHEN and CDR2 SYDVKM. CDR3 length: 14 amino acids. V shed 6 bases and J 1 base; nucleotides not matched to a gene: 3. RNA transcripts served as template for amplifying TCR beta CDR3 sequences. Scientists carried out first-round RT-PCR using HTBI primers and then a second-round multiplex PCR. TCRdb itself ran the multiplex PCR reads through MiXCR, one entry per CDR3 protein. Altogether 360,000 or so distinct CDR3 sequences are present, around 18% being singletons, with the ten largest covering approximately 1.4%. In this sample, this clonotype turned up many times. The antigen remains undetermined. General study findings and limits: Blood also harbored most expanded thyroid clonotypes above 0.001 frequency. The model predicted ophthalmopathy progression with about 71% sensitivity and less than 80% specificity.

The V gene is TRBV28, the J gene TRBJ1-1; the match to TRBD1 covers 9 bases. The sequence came from a woman aged 18-29 years with Graves' ophthalmopathy. Sequences were obtained from peripheral blood. The CDR3 loop is CASRQTGGNTEAFF. DNA for the CDR3: TGTGCCAGCAGGCAGACAGGGGGGAACACTGAAGCTTTCTTT.